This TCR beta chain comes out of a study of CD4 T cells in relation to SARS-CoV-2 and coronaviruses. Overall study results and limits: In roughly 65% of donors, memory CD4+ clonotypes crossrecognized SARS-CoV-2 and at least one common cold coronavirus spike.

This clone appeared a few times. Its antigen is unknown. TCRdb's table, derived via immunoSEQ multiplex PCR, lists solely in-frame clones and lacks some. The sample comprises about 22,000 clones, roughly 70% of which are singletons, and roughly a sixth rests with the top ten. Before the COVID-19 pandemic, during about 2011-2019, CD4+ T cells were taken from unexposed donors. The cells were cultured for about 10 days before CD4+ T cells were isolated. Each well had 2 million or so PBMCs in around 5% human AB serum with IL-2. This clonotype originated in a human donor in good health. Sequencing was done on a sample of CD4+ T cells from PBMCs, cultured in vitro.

The CDR3 nucleotides read TGTGCCAGCAGCTCCAGATACAGGGGGCAAGATACGCAGTATTTT. It is translated as CASSSRYRGQDTQYF. The chain links TRBV7-2 to TRBJ2-3; 9 bases are shared with TRBD1. There are 15 residues in the CDR3. The germline CDR1 and CDR2 sequences are SGHTA and FQGNSA. J lost 5 bases, V lost 4 bases, and 7 bases had no gene match. The full variable domain, in which reference TRBV7-2 and TRBJ2-3 provide the parts outside the CDR3, is GAGVSQSPSNKVTEKGKDVELRCDPISGHTALYWYRQSLGQGLEFLIYFQGNSAPDKSGLPSDRFSAERTGGSVSTLTIQRTQQEDSAVYLCASSSRYRGQDTQYFGPGTRLTVL.